One T cell receptor beta chain is described in this entry. The CDR3 does not close with the conserved phenylalanine or tryptophan, likely indicating a read error. The table came from immunoSEQ multiplex PCR; TCRdb's copy has only in-frame clones and leaves some out. The data show tens of thousands of clones, about 85% seen once. This entry comes from a study of T cells in narcolepsy. V shed 5 bases and J shed 1 base, with 11 bases lying between them. Germline V gene data show CDR1 as MGHRA and CDR2 as YSYEKL. The CDR3 sequence is 15 residues long. Sequencing was carried out using CD45RA- memory CD4+ T cells from PBMCs. The source of this sequence is a human donor with narcolepsy. The rearrangement uses TRBV4-1 and TRBJ2-2; D is unclear. The CDR3 spells CASSKTQRNTGELFS. The CDR3, as DNA: TGCGCCAGCAGCAAAACTCAGAGGAACACCGGGGAGCTGTTTTCT.